These T cell receptor beta chains were read from a single sample in a study of Ad26.COV2.S vaccination and SARS-CoV-2 variants. Assay: immunoSEQ multiplex PCR; the TCRdb copy retains only in-frame clones and omits some. The sample records about 680,000 clones, roughly 90% being singletons. The material was peripheral blood, obtained in a trial of Ad26.COV2.S vaccine versus placebo. The receptor source for this set is a person aged 18-65 years who received the Ad26.COV2.S COVID-19 vaccine or a placebo. The CDR3 runs from the conserved cysteine through the conserved F or W. Size values are once, few and many counts, or a class for expanded clones, and some rows have none.

clone_size v_call cdr3_aa
- TRBV18 CASSPPNLAGGTDTQYF
- TRBV6-5 CASSYRDRGYEQYF
- TRBV2 CASRGWEGGYQPQHF
- TRBV7-9 CASNPSGGFNTGELFF
- TRBV2 CASSVSGAGSYNEQFF
- TRBV20-1 CSASWAGANTEAFF
- TRBV6-5 CASSPQGSDTIYF
- TRBV19 CASRTGQTSSGANVLTF
- TRBV2 CASTQRRSSGANVLTF
- TRBV4-3 CASSPTSGGKETQYF
- TRBV6-5 CASTKYRGINTIYF
- TRBV6-6 CASSYSDTRSGNTIYF
- TRBV10-2 CASSDTASATTYEQYF
- TRBV6-6 CASSHRGLDEQYF
- TRBV6-5 CASSYSRGSGGYTF
- TRBV29-1 CSVVGQESVYGYTF
- TRBV19 CASSMVGYSGTQYF
once TRBV7-2 CASSSDRGSQPQHF
few TRBV7-3 CASSSGGYTGELFF
few TRBV4-3 CASSPGQGDQPQHF
- TRBV7-2 CASSLAWGAQGYGYTF
- TRBV6-2/TRBV6-3 CASSYSSNEQFF
- TRBV4-2 CASSQEGPGYEQYF
- TRBV10-3 CAISEYNPGQGPYEQYF
- TRBV27 CASSLSIMRTGELFF
- TRBV9 CASSVAGGGETQYF
few TRBV6-5 CASSLTGEGGNTIYF